The next 12 T cell receptor beta chains were all read from a single sample in a study of cytomegalovirus exposure and HLA in healthy donors. The PCR was carried out with 60 Vbeta primers and 13 Jbeta primers. Profiled with immunoSEQ multiplex PCR; TCRdb holds only in-frame clones, not every one. Of 200,000 to 250,000 clones listed, about three quarters are singletons. Sequencing was performed on PBMCs. Receptors were obtained from a man aged 18 to 29 in good health and CMV-seronegative.

The rearrangement joins TRBV2 to TRBJ2-7, with 8 positions matching TRBD2. The CDR3 has 14 residues. J gave up 7 bases and V 9 bases, and 14 bases lay outside the gene matches. Germline V gene data show CDR1 as SNHLY and CDR2 as FYNNEI. The CDR3: CARSLVAGTEEQYF. The CDR3, as DNA: TGTGCCAGGAGCCTGGTAGCGGGGACGGAAGAGCAGTACTTC. The variable domain in full, with the rest retrieved from reference TRBV2 and TRBJ2-7, is EPEVTQTPSHQVTQMGQEVILRCVPISNHLYFYWYRQILGQKVEFLVSFYNNEISEKSEIFDDQFSVERPDGSNFTLKIRSTKLEDSAMYFCARSLVAGTEEQYFGPGTRLTVT.

The chain has TRBV15 and TRBJ1-5; 7 bases fit TRBD1. Germline assignment: CDR1 LNHNV and CDR2 YYDKDF (reference sequence). This CDR3 contains 13 residues. Trimming took 8 bases from V and 3 from J; bases not matched to a gene: 4. The CDR3 bases are TGTGCCACCGGAGACAGGGTCAATCAGCCCCAGCATTTT. It is translated as CATGDRVNQPQHF.

To note about this clone: At one of its ends the junction is not consistent with the germline gene, which may arise from a read error. CDR3 bases: TGTGCTAGCAGCTTTGCAGACCAAGAGACCCAGTACTTC. This translates into CASSFADQETQYF. The chain is built from TRBV7-7 and TRBJ2-5; unclear D gene. Germline V gene data show CDR1 as SSHAT and CDR2 as FNYEAQ (reference sequence). The CDR3 is made up of 13 amino acids.

The CDR3 region is CAWSVQGGHEQYF. The CDR3 region has the DNA TGTGCCTGGAGTGTACAGGGGGGCCACGAGCAGTACTTC. The rearrangement links TRBV30 to TRBJ2-7; TRBD1 agrees at 8 bases. The J segment lost 5 bases and the V segment lost 0 bases, leaving 3 bases of the junction unmatched. The CDR3 extends over 13 amino acids. The germline V gene encodes CDR1 GTSNPN and CDR2 SVGIG (reference sequence).

The rearrangement joins TRBV7-3 to TRBJ2-1; 14 nucleotides match TRBD2. This CDR3 has 16 residues. J gave up 6 bases and V 5 bases, and 6 bases lay outside the gene matches. From germline, CDR1 is SGHTA and CDR2 FQGTGA. CDR3 sequence: CASSRLAGGQGNEQFF. As DNA, the CDR3 is TGTGCCAGCAGCCGACTAGCGGGGGGGCAGGGCAATGAGCAGTTCTTC.

This sequence joins TRBV7-3 and TRBJ2-7; 9 bases line up with TRBD1. The CDR3 is 16 amino acids. Germline lookup yields CDR1 SGHTA and CDR2 FQGTGA. V lost 2 bases and J lost 6; bases outside the gene matches: 11. This chain's CDR3 is CASSLFPGQGSSEQYF. The CDR3, as DNA: TGTGCCAGCAGCTTATTCCCGGGACAGGGATCTTCCGAGCAGTACTTC.

In the case of this clone: Distinct nucleotide sequences in the sample also encode this CDR3. The J gene is TRBJ2-2, the V gene TRBV6-4, with 11 bases that match TRBD2. Germline values: CDR1 MRHNA, CDR2 SNTAGT. V trimming: 6 bases; J trimming: 5 bases; junction bases outside the gene matches: 5. The CDR3 is 15 amino acids. This CDR3 reads CASSRLAGFTGELFF. In DNA form, the CDR3 reads TGTGCCAGCAGCCGACTAGCGGGGTTTACCGGGGAGCTGTTTTTT.

The genes are TRBV6-1 and TRBJ1-1; perhaps TRBD1 as D (6 bases). The V end was cut by 11 bases, the J end by 5 bases, with 15 bases between. The CDR3 has 12 amino acids. Germline assignment: CDR1 MNHNS and CDR2 SASEGT. CDR3 in amino acids: CACIRGKTEAFF. The CDR3, as DNA: TGTGCCTGTATCAGGGGAAAGACTGAAGCTTTCTTT.

The chain has TRBV30 and TRBJ2-3; 12 bases fit TRBD2. The CDR3 runs to 15 residues. V lost 2 bases, J lost 2 bases, and 2 bases stayed unmatched. Germline CDR1 reads GTSNPN; CDR2 reads SVGIG (reference sequence). The CDR3, as DNA: TGTGCCTGGAGTTGGACTAGCGGGGACACAGATACGCAGTATTTT. It translates to CAWSWTSGDTDTQYF.

The rearrangement joins TRBV2 to TRBJ2-2; D not certain. V was cut by 7 bases and J by 4 bases, with 13 bases left in between. CDR1 is SNHLY, CDR2 FYNNEI, per germline. CDR3 length: 14 residues. CDR3 DNA: TGTGCCAGCAAGAGCGAAGTTAGCACCGGGGAGCTGTTTTTT. This codes for CASKSEVSTGELFF.

V gene TRBV5-6 combines with J gene TRBJ2-1, with 7 bases matching TRBD1. The V and J ends lost 7 bases and 7 bases, in that order; junction bases with no gene match: 17. The CDR3 sequence is 16 residues long. Germline CDR1 and CDR2: SGHDT and YYEEEE. In DNA form, the CDR3 reads TGTGCCAGCGGGTACACTTCACGTCGACAGGGAAATGAGCAGTTCTTC. It yields the protein CASGYTSRRQGNEQFF.

The CDR3 loop is CASSQVGSGGEKLFF. The CDR3, as DNA: TGCGCCAGCAGCCAAGTGGGGTCAGGGGGTGAAAAACTGTTTTTT. This chain joins TRBV4-3 and TRBJ1-4, with 7 bases fitting TRBD1. V shed 1 base and J 7 bases; nucleotides not matched to a gene: 6. Germline V CDR1 and CDR2: LGHNA, YSLEER. CDR3 length: 15 amino acids.